The clone carrying this TCR beta chain is identified as medium-sized (0.01 to 0.1%) from frequency. Its target is unknown. TCR beta was sequenced from UMI-tagged 5' RACE libraries. TCRdb reprocessed the 5' RACE reads and keeps a single row for each CDR3 protein, giving no DNA. This sample's clone table lists thousands of distinct CDR3 sequences. This sample was taken from a study of human CD8 memory T cell subsets. Study outcomes and limitations: Only minimal overlap was seen between the stem-like memory and the precursor exhausted T cell repertoires.

Classification as TPEX applied to CCR7+ PD-1+ TIGIT+ early memory CD8+ T cells bearing exhausted-like traits. Healthy-donor buffy coats yielded the PBMC. The study used negative magnetic separation to enrich total CD8+ T cells. This CDR3 is built from 16 residues. Germline assignment: CDR1 SGHTA and CDR2 FQGNSA. This receptor was identified in a human donor in good health. The sequenced material came from CD8+ T cells from PBMCs. The rearrangement uses TRBV7-2 and TRBJ1-5; TCRdb proposes TRBD1, but this gene call is untestable without DNA. The CDR3 loop is CASSFLGVVGNQPQHF.